The entry below describes one TCR beta chain. This sample was included in a study of CD8 T cells in Susac syndrome. When the RNA was reverse transcribed, random hexamers were used with an input of roughly 0.45 to 1 ug. TCRdb reprocessed the immunoSEQ multiplex PCR reads with MiXCR, giving one entry per CDR3 protein. The sample holds 110,000 or so distinct CDR3 sequences; about 92% are singletons and the top ten take 0.093%. Germline V gene sequence: CDR1 GTSNPN, CDR2 SVGIG (reference sequence). The CDR3 is made up of 14 amino acids. Unmatched junction bases numbered 3, after V lost 4 bases and J lost 3 bases. The patients who served as multiple sclerosis controls were treatment-naive and had stable or active relapsing-remitting disease that fulfilled the revised McDonald criteria.

This TCR was sampled from a human donor with multiple sclerosis. Sequencing was done on a sample of CD4+ T cells from PBMCs. The V and J genes are TRBV30 and TRBJ2-3; 11 positions match TRBD2. Here the CDR3 DNA reads TGTGCCTGGACCTTAGCGGGGGGGACAGATACGCAGTATTTT. Translating gives CAWTLAGGTDTQYF.